This record covers a single TCR beta chain. The source of the sample is a study of blood T cell repertoires in COVID-19. Study context: From the United States, Italy and Spain came samples of acute and convalescent COVID-19. From T cells, B-cell-depleted T cells, or PBMCs came the material, which was cDNA or gDNA.

Original processing methods: Counts of nucleated cells, estimated from reference gene primer amplification, were obtained. Data came from immunoSEQ multiplex PCR; TCRdb stores just in-frame clones and leaves some out. Clonal size and the V and J genes are those of that table, whereas D and trimming came from the DNA. The sample yields approximately 240,000 clones, 70% to 90% seen once. The germline gives CDR1 MNHEY, CDR2 SMNVEV (reference sequence). The CDR3 has 17 residues. J was trimmed by 3 bases and V by 2 bases; bases with no gene match: 4. V gene TRBV27 combines with J gene TRBJ2-2; 12 nucleotides align to TRBD1. Material for sequencing was peripheral blood. This clonotype was sampled from a woman between 18 and 29 years old who had recovered from COVID-19. The DNA for the CDR3 is TGTGCCAGCAGTTTAGGGACAGGGGGCTTAGACACCGGGGAGCTGTTTTTT. This encodes CASSLGTGGLDTGELFF.